Listed below are T cell receptor beta chains from one sample, sequenced in a study of regulatory T cells in long-lasting Graves disease. TCRdb reprocessed the multiplex PCR reads via MiXCR and lists one record per CDR3 protein. The table has a few hundred thousand distinct CDR3 sequences, roughly a fifth seen once; the top ten hold over 11%. The sequencing here drew on peripheral blood mononuclear cells (PBMCs), taken at new diagnosis, from a patient treated with antithyroid drugs. The receptors shown here come from a female donor with Graves disease. CDR3s include the opening cysteine and the closing phenylalanine or tryptophan. Fields, in order: J gene, D gene, V gene, clone size, CDR3 DNA, CDR3 protein. A D gene is named only where the DNA matches it firmly. Size tells how often a clone was seen (once, few, many) or the class of an expanded clone, and some rows leave it out.

j_call: TRBJ2-3; d_call: -; v_call: TRBV24-1; clone_size: many; cdr3_nt: TGTGCCACCAGTGACCTCAACACAGATACGCAGTATTTT; cdr3_aa: CATSDLNTDTQYF
j_call: TRBJ2-7; d_call: -; v_call: TRBV6-1; clone_size: many; cdr3_nt: TGTGCCACCCGGGACCGAAGCTCCTACGAGCAGTACTTC; cdr3_aa: CATRDRSSYEQYF
j_call: TRBJ1-1; d_call: -; v_call: TRBV6-7; clone_size: many; cdr3_nt: TGTGCCAGCAGTGGCGACATAGGGAACACTGAAGCTTTCTTT; cdr3_aa: CASSGDIGNTEAFF
j_call: TRBJ2-2; d_call: TRBD2; v_call: TRBV20-1; clone_size: many; cdr3_nt: TGCAGTGCGACCCCTAGCGGGAGATACACCGGGGAGCTGTTTTTT; cdr3_aa: CSATPSGRYTGELFF
j_call: TRBJ1-3; d_call: -; v_call: TRBV3-1; clone_size: -; cdr3_nt: TGTGCCAGCAGCCAAGATTTGAACTCTGGAAACACCATATATTTT; cdr3_aa: CASSQDLNSGNTIYF
j_call: TRBJ1-3; d_call: -; v_call: TRBV19; clone_size: -; cdr3_nt: TGTGCCAGTAGTATCGGAGCACTCAGCTCTGGAAACACCATATATTTT; cdr3_aa: CASSIGALSSGNTIYF
j_call: TRBJ1-5; d_call: TRBD1; v_call: TRBV7-2; clone_size: once; cdr3_nt: TGTGCCAGCAGCCCAGCGACAGGGGGAAATCAGCCCCAGCATTTT; cdr3_aa: CASSPATGGNQPQHF
j_call: TRBJ2-1; d_call: -; v_call: TRBV7-7; clone_size: many; cdr3_nt: TGTGCCAGCAGCCCCACAGGGTACAACAATGAGCAGTTCTTC; cdr3_aa: CASSPTGYNNEQFF
j_call: TRBJ1-3; d_call: -; v_call: TRBV10-3; clone_size: few; cdr3_nt: TGTGCCAGCAGTTACTCTGTCTCCTCTGGAAACACCATATATTTT; cdr3_aa: CASSYSVSSGNTIYF
j_call: TRBJ1-2; d_call: TRBD1; v_call: TRBV20-1; clone_size: -; cdr3_nt: TGCAGTGCTAGAGATACGGGACAGGGGAACTATGGCTACACCTTC; cdr3_aa: CSARDTGQGNYGYTF
j_call: TRBJ2-7; d_call: -; v_call: TRBV5-1; clone_size: -; cdr3_nt: TGCGCCAGCAGCTTGGGGTCCGGGGGGCATAGCTCCTACGAGCAGTACTTC; cdr3_aa: CASSLGSGGHSSYEQYF
j_call: TRBJ1-1; d_call: -; v_call: TRBV30; clone_size: many; cdr3_nt: TGTGCCTGGAGATTCGTGAGTGAAGCTTTCTTT; cdr3_aa: CAWRFVSEAFF
j_call: TRBJ1-3; d_call: -; v_call: TRBV7-8; clone_size: many; cdr3_nt: TGTGCCAGCAGCTTCCGGACAGTTGACTCTGGAAACACCATATATTTT; cdr3_aa: CASSFRTVDSGNTIYF
j_call: TRBJ2-3; d_call: TRBD2; v_call: TRBV6-1; clone_size: many; cdr3_nt: TGTGCCAGCAATCGACCCGGGACTAGCGGGGGATCAGATACGCAGTATTTT; cdr3_aa: CASNRPGTSGGSDTQYF
j_call: TRBJ1-2; d_call: TRBD1; v_call: TRBV24-1; clone_size: many; cdr3_nt: TGTGCCACCAGTGATCTACAGGGGAACGAGGGCTACACCTTC; cdr3_aa: CATSDLQGNEGYTF
j_call: TRBJ2-7; d_call: -; v_call: TRBV5-1; clone_size: many; cdr3_nt: TGCGCCAGCAGCTCGGACAGTAGAAGCTACGAGCAGTACTTC; cdr3_aa: CASSSDSRSYEQYF
j_call: TRBJ2-1; d_call: TRBD2; v_call: TRBV3-1; clone_size: many; cdr3_nt: TGTGCCAGCAGCCAAGACGCCGCGCTAGCGGTGCAGTTCTTC; cdr3_aa: CASSQDAALAVQFF
j_call: TRBJ2-1; d_call: TRBD1; v_call: TRBV7-9; clone_size: many; cdr3_nt: TGTGCCAGCAGCCCTCCGGGACAGCAGTACAATGAGCAGTTCTTC; cdr3_aa: CASSPPGQQYNEQFF
j_call: TRBJ2-7; d_call: -; v_call: TRBV7-3; clone_size: -; cdr3_nt: TGTGCCAGCAGCTTAAGCACAGGACACTACGAGCAGTACTTC; cdr3_aa: CASSLSTGHYEQYF
j_call: TRBJ2-7; d_call: -; v_call: TRBV7-2; clone_size: -; cdr3_nt: TGTGCCAGCAGCTTATTCAAACAGATATCCTACGAGCAGTACTTC; cdr3_aa: CASSLFKQISYEQYF
j_call: TRBJ2-3; d_call: -; v_call: TRBV10-3; clone_size: -; cdr3_nt: TGTGCCACTACGTCGGTGCCCAGGGGCACAGATACGCAGTATTTT; cdr3_aa: CATTSVPRGTDTQYF
j_call: TRBJ1-1; d_call: -; v_call: TRBV6-1; clone_size: -; cdr3_nt: TGTGCCAGCAGCGACAGATCCACTGGAGCTTTCTTT; cdr3_aa: CASSDRSTGAFF
j_call: TRBJ1-1; d_call: -; v_call: TRBV12-3/TRBV12-4; clone_size: many; cdr3_nt: TGTGCCAGCAGTTCACACGTTACTGAAGCTTTCTTT; cdr3_aa: CASSSHVTEAFF
j_call: TRBJ2-5; d_call: -; v_call: TRBV5-5; clone_size: many; cdr3_nt: TGTGCCAGCACCCAATCCTGGGCGGTCCAAGAGACCCAGTACTTC; cdr3_aa: CASTQSWAVQETQYF
j_call: TRBJ2-3; d_call: TRBD2; v_call: TRBV28; clone_size: many; cdr3_nt: TGTGCCAGTCTGCTAGCGGGAGGCACAGATACGCAGTATTTT; cdr3_aa: CASLLAGGTDTQYF
j_call: TRBJ1-1; d_call: -; v_call: TRBV9; clone_size: -; cdr3_nt: TGTGCCAGCAGCGTGGAGCGGGGCCCCATGAACACTGAAGCTTTCTTT; cdr3_aa: CASSVERGPMNTEAFF
j_call: TRBJ1-5; d_call: -; v_call: TRBV6-1; clone_size: -; cdr3_nt: TGTGCCAGCAGTCCTGATTACAATAGCAATCAGCCCCAGCATTTT; cdr3_aa: CASSPDYNSNQPQHF
j_call: TRBJ2-1; d_call: TRBD2; v_call: TRBV10-3; clone_size: few; cdr3_nt: TGTGCCATCAGTGAGGCTAGCGGGAGGACCCACAATGAGCAGTTCTTC; cdr3_aa: CAISEASGRTHNEQFF
j_call: TRBJ2-7; d_call: -; v_call: TRBV7-9; clone_size: -; cdr3_nt: TGTGCCAGCAGCGAGACGGGCGGATCGGCATACGAGCAGTACTTC; cdr3_aa: CASSETGGSAYEQYF
j_call: TRBJ1-4; d_call: TRBD1; v_call: TRBV5-1; clone_size: many; cdr3_nt: TGCGCCAGCACTAGAGAGACAGGGAATGAAAAACTGTTTTTT; cdr3_aa: CASTRETGNEKLFF
j_call: TRBJ2-1; d_call: TRBD2; v_call: TRBV6-2/TRBV6-3; clone_size: many; cdr3_nt: TGTGCCAGCAGTCCACGGACTAGCGGGGGTGGTGAGCAGTTCTTC; cdr3_aa: CASSPRTSGGGEQFF
j_call: TRBJ1-1; d_call: -; v_call: TRBV12-3/TRBV12-4; clone_size: many; cdr3_nt: TGTGCCAGCCATAACCTCGTCTTTTCGGGCGACACTGAAGCTTTCTTT; cdr3_aa: CASHNLVFSGDTEAFF
j_call: TRBJ1-2; d_call: -; v_call: TRBV10-3; clone_size: many; cdr3_nt: TGTGCCATCAGTGCCGACATAAACTATGGCTACACCTTC; cdr3_aa: CAISADINYGYTF
j_call: TRBJ2-5; d_call: -; v_call: TRBV20-1; clone_size: many; cdr3_nt: TGCAGTGCTAGAGATTTACTAGCTGGGGCGACCCAGTACTTC; cdr3_aa: CSARDLLAGATQYF
j_call: TRBJ2-7; d_call: TRBD2; v_call: TRBV19; clone_size: many; cdr3_nt: TGTGCCAACAGCGGACTAGCCGACCTCGAGCAGTACTTC; cdr3_aa: CANSGLADLEQYF
j_call: TRBJ2-1; d_call: -; v_call: TRBV20-1; clone_size: many; cdr3_nt: TGCAGTGCTAGAAGGGGGGGAGGCTACAATGAGCAGTTCTTC; cdr3_aa: CSARRGGGYNEQFF
j_call: TRBJ2-1; d_call: TRBD2; v_call: TRBV5-1; clone_size: many; cdr3_nt: TGCGCCAGCAGCTGGACTAGCGGGAGGTTTAATGAGCAGTTCTTC; cdr3_aa: CASSWTSGRFNEQFF
j_call: TRBJ2-2; d_call: -; v_call: TRBV7-3; clone_size: many; cdr3_nt: TGTGCCAGCAGCGAGGTGGGGAACACCGGGGAGCTGTTTTTT; cdr3_aa: CASSEVGNTGELFF
j_call: TRBJ2-5; d_call: -; v_call: TRBV7-2; clone_size: many; cdr3_nt: TGTGCCACCAAATCTTTCAGGCTGGAGACCCAGTACTTC; cdr3_aa: CATKSFRLETQYF
j_call: TRBJ2-7; d_call: -; v_call: TRBV3-1; clone_size: many; cdr3_nt: TGTGCCAGCAGCCAATTCCGCTACGAGCAGTACTTC; cdr3_aa: CASSQFRYEQYF
j_call: TRBJ2-1; d_call: TRBD2; v_call: TRBV9; clone_size: many; cdr3_nt: TGTGCCAGCAGTCCAAGCGGGGGGGCTTTCAATGAGCAGTTCTTC; cdr3_aa: CASSPSGGAFNEQFF
j_call: TRBJ2-3; d_call: TRBD1; v_call: TRBV19; clone_size: few; cdr3_nt: TGTGCCAGTAGGGATGGACAGGGGCCAGATACGCAGTATTTT; cdr3_aa: CASRDGQGPDTQYF
j_call: TRBJ2-7; d_call: TRBD1; v_call: TRBV12-5; clone_size: many; cdr3_nt: TGTGCTAGTGGTCCCACCGGGACAGTGATCTACGAGCAGTACTTC; cdr3_aa: CASGPTGTVIYEQYF
j_call: TRBJ2-7; d_call: TRBD2; v_call: TRBV27; clone_size: many; cdr3_nt: TGTGCCAGCAGTGGGGGGACTAGCGGGGGCTACGAGCAGTACTTC; cdr3_aa: CASSGGTSGGYEQYF
j_call: TRBJ1-1; d_call: -; v_call: TRBV4-3; clone_size: few; cdr3_nt: TGCGCCAGCAGCCAAGATCTCGATAGTGAAGCTTTCTTT; cdr3_aa: CASSQDLDSEAFF
j_call: TRBJ2-3; d_call: -; v_call: TRBV4-3; clone_size: few; cdr3_nt: TGCGCCAGCAGCGCGCGGACAGGAGGGCCCACAGATACGCAGTATTTT; cdr3_aa: CASSARTGGPTDTQYF
j_call: TRBJ2-5; d_call: -; v_call: TRBV12-3/TRBV12-4; clone_size: many; cdr3_nt: TGTGCCAGCAGTTTTAAAGGGATCCAAGAGACCCAGTACTTC; cdr3_aa: CASSFKGIQETQYF
j_call: TRBJ2-7; d_call: TRBD1; v_call: TRBV28; clone_size: few; cdr3_nt: TGTGCCAGCAGGGCCCGGACAGGGACCTACGAGCAGTACTTC; cdr3_aa: CASRARTGTYEQYF
j_call: TRBJ1-3; d_call: TRBD1; v_call: TRBV20-1; clone_size: many; cdr3_nt: TGCGGGGGGACAGATGGAAACACCATATATTTT; cdr3_aa: CGGTDGNTIYF